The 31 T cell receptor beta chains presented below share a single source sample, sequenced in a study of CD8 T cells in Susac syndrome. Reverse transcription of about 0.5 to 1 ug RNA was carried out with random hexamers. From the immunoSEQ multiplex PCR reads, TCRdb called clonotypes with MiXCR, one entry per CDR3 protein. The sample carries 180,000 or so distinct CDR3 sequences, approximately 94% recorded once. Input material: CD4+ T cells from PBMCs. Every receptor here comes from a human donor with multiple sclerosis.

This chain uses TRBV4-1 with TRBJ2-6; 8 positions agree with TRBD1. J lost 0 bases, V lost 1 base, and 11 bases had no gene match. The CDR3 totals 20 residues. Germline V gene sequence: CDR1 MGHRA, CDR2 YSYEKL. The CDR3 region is CASSQGGGRTGISGANVLTF. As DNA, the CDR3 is TGCGCCAGCAGCCAAGGAGGAGGAAGGACAGGGATCTCTGGGGCCAACGTCCTGACTTTC.

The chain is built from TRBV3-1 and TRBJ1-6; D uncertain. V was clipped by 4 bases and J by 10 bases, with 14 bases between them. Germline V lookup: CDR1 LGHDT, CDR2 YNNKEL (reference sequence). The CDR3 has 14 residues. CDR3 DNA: TGTGCCAGCAGCCCCTCCAGTGGGGAGTCACCCCTCCACTTT. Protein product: CASSPSSGESPLHF. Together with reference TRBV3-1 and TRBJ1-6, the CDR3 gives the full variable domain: DTAVSQTPKYLVTQMGNDKSIKCEQNLGHDTMYWYKQDSKKFLKIMFSYNNKELIINETVPNRFSPKSPDKAHLNLHINSLELGDSAVYFCASSPSSGESPLHFGNGTRLTVT.

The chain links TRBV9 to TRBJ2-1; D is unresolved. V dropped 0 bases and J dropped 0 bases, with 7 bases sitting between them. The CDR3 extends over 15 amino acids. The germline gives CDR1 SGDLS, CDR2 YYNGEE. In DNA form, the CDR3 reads TGTGCCAGCAGCGTAGAAGCGAGCTCCTACAATGAGCAGTTCTTC. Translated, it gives CASSVEASSYNEQFF.

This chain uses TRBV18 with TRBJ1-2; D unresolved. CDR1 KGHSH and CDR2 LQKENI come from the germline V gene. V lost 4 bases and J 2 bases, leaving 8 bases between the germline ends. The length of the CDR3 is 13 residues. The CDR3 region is CASSHTDNYGYTF. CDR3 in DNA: TGTGCCAGCTCACATACAGACAACTATGGCTACACCTTC.

CDR3 nucleotides: TGCGCCAGCAGCCAAGATGTTCGGACAGGGCTGGATGAGCAGTTCTTC. It yields the protein CASSQDVRTGLDEQFF. The gene calls are TRBV4-1 and TRBJ2-1; TRBD1 agrees at 8 bases. After removal of 0 bases from V and 8 bases from J, the junction contained 9 bases not matched to a gene. Germline CDR1 is MGHRA and CDR2 is YSYEKL. The CDR3 has 16 residues.

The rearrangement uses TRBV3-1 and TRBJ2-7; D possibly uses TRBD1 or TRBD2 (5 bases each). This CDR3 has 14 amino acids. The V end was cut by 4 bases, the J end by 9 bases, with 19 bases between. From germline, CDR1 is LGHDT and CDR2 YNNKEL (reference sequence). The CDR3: CASSRRDLERGQYF. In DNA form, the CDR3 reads TGTGCCAGCAGCCGCCGGGATCTTGAAAGGGGGCAGTACTTC.

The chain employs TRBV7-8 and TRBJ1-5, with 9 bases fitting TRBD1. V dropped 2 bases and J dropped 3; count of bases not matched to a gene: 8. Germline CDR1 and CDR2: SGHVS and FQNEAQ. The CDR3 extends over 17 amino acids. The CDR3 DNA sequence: TGTGCCAGCAGCTTACCCGGGACAGGGAGGTTCAATCAGCCCCAGCATTTT. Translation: CASSLPGTGRFNQPQHF. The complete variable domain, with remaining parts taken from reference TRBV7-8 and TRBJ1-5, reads GAGVSQSPRYKVAKRGQDVALRCDPISGHVSLFWYQQALGQGPEFLTYFQNEAQLDKSGLPSDRFFAERPEGSVSTLKIQRTQQEDSAVYLCASSLPGTGRFNQPQHFGDGTRLSIL.

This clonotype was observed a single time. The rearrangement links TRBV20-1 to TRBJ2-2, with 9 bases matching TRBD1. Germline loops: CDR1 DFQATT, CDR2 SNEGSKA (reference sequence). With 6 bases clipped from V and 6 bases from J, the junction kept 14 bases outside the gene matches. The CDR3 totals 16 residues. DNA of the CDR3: TGCAGTGCCACACCGTACAGGGGGCGTCTCGCCGGGGAGCTGTTTTTT. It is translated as CSATPYRGRLAGELFF.

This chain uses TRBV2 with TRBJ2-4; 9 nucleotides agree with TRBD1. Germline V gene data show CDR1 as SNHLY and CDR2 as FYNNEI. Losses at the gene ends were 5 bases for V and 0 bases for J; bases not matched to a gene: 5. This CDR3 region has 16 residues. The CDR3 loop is CASSRDREIAKNIQYF. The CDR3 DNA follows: TGTGCCAGCAGTCGGGACAGGGAAATAGCCAAAAACATTCAGTACTTC.

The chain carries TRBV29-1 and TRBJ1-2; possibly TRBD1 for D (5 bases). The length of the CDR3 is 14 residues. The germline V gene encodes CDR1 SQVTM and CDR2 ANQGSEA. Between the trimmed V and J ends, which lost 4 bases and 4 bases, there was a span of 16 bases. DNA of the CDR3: TGCAGCGTTGGTCTCTCTGGGGCCTCCTATGGCTACACCTTC. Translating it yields CSVGLSGASYGYTF.

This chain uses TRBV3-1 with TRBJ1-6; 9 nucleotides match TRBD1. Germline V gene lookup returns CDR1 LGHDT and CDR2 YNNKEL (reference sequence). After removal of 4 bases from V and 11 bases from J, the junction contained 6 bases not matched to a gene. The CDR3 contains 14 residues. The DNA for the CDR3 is TGTGCCAGCAGCCTGGGACAGGGAGATGCACCCCTCCACTTT. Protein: CASSLGQGDAPLHF. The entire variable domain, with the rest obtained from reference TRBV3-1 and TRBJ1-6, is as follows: DTAVSQTPKYLVTQMGNDKSIKCEQNLGHDTMYWYKQDSKKFLKIMFSYNNKELIINETVPNRFSPKSPDKAHLNLHINSLELGDSAVYFCASSLGQGDAPLHFGNGTRLTVT.

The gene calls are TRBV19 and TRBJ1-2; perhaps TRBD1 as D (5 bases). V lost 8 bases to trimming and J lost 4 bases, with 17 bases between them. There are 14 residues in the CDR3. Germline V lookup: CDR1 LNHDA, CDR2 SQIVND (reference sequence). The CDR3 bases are TGTGCCAGTCGGCGTGGAGGGGAGGGCTATGGCTACACCTTC. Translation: CASRRGGEGYGYTF.

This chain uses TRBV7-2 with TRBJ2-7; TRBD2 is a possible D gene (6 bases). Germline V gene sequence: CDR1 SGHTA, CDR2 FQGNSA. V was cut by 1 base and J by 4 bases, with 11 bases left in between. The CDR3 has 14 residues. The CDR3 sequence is CASSLEAGGYEQYF. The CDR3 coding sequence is TGTGCCAGCAGCTTAGAAGCGGGTGGTTACGAGCAGTACTTC.

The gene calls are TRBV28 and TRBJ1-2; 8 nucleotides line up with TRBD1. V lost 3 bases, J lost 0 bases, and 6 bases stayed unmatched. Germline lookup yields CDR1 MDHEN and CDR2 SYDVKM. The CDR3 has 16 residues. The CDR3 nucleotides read TGTGCCAGCAGTTTCCCCTTACAGGGGGCTAACTATGGCTACACCTTC. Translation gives CASSFPLQGANYGYTF.

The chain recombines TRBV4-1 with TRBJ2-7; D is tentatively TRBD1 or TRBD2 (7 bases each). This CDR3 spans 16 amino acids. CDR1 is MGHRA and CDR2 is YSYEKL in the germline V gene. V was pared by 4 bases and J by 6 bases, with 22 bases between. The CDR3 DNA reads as TGCGCCAGCAGCCTGGGAGGGACAGCCGTGAGGGGCGAGCAGTACTTC. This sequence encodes CASSLGGTAVRGEQYF.

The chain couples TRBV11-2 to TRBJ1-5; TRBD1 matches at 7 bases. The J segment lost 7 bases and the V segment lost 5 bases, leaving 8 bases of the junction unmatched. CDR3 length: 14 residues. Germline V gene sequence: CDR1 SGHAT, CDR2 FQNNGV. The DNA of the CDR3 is TGTGCCAGCAGCCGAACAGGGGCGGGCCAGCCCCAGCATTTT. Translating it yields CASSRTGAGQPQHF.

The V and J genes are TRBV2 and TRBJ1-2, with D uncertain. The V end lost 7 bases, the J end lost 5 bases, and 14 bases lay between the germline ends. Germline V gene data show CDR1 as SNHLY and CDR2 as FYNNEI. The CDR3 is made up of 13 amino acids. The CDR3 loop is CASTLDYSYGYTF. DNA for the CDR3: TGTGCCAGCACCCTGGACTACAGTTATGGCTACACCTTC. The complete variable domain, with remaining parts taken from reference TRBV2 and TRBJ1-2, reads EPEVTQTPSHQVTQMGQEVILRCVPISNHLYFYWYRQILGQKVEFLVSFYNNEISEKSEIFDDQFSVERPDGSNFTLKIRSTKLEDSAMYFCASTLDYSYGYTFGSGTRLTVV.

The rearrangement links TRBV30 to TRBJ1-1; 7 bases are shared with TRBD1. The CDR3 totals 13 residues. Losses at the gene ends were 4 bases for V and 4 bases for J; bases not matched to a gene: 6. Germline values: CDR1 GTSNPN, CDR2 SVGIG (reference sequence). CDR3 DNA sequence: TGTGCCTGGACAACAGGGGTGGGCACTGAAGCTTTCTTT. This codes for CAWTTGVGTEAFF.

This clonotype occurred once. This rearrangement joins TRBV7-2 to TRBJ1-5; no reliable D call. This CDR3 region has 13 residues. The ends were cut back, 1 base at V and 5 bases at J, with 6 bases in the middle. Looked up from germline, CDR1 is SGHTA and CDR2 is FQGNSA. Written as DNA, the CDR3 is TGTGCCAGCAGCTTAGAACCGGATCAGCCCCAGCATTTT. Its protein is CASSLEPDQPQHF.

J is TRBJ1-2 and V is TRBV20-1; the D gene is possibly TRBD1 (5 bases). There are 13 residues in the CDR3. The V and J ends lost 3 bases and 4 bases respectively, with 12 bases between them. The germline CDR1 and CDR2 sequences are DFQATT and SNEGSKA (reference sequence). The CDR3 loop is CSASRRQLYGYTF. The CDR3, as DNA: TGCAGTGCTAGTCGTCGACAGCTCTATGGCTACACCTTC.

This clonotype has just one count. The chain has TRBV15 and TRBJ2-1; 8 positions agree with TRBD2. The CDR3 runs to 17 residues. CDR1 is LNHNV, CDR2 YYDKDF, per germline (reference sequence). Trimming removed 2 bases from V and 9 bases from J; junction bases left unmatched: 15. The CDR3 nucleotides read TGTGCCACCAGCAGAACCCCCCTGCCGGCGGGGGGAATTGAGCAGTTCTTC. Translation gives CATSRTPLPAGGIEQFF.

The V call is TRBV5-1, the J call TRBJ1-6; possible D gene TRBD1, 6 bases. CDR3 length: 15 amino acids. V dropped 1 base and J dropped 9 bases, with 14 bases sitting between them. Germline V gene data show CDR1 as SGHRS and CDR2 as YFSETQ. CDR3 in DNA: TGCGCCAGCAGCTTGAGTGACAGGATGGGTTCACCCCTCCACTTT. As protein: CASSLSDRMGSPLHF.

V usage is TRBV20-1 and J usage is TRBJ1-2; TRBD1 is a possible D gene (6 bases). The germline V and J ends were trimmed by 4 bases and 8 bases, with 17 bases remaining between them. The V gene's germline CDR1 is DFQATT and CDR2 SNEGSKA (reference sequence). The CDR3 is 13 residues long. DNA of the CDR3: TGCAGTGCTACCAGTACAGGGATCTGGGGCTACACCTTC. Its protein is CSATSTGIWGYTF.

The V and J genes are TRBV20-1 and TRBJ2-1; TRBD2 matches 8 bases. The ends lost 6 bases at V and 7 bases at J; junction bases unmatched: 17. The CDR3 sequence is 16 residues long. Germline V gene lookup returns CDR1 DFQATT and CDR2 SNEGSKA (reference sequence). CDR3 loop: CSALLPRGGRGNEQFF. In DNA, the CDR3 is TGCAGTGCCCTATTACCCCGGGGGGGCCGTGGAAATGAGCAGTTCTTC.

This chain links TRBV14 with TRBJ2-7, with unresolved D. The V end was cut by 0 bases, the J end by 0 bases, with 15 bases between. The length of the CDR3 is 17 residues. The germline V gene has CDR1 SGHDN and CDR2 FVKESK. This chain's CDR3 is CASSQERISQSSYEQYF. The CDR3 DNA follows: TGTGCCAGCAGCCAAGAAAGGATTAGTCAGAGCTCCTACGAGCAGTACTTC.

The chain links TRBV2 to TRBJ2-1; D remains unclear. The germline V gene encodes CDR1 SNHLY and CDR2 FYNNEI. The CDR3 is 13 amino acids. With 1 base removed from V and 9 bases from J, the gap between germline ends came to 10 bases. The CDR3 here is CASSEGRLSEQFF. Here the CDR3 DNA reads TGTGCCAGCAGTGAAGGCAGGTTAAGTGAGCAGTTCTTC.

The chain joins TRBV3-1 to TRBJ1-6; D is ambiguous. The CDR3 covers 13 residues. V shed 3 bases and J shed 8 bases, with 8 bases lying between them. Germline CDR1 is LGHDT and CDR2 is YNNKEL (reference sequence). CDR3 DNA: TGTGCCAGCAGCCAGGGGTTAGATTCACCCCTCCACTTT. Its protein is CASSQGLDSPLHF.

The CDR3 bases are TGCAGCGCAAGGGACAGTCCCCCCGATACGCAGTATTTT. Amino acids: CSARDSPPDTQYF. This rearrangement joins TRBV29-1 to TRBJ2-3; 7 nucleotides align to TRBD1. Trimming removed 7 bases from V and 6 bases from J; junction bases left unmatched: 10. The CDR3 loop spans 13 amino acids. Germline assignment: CDR1 SQVTM and CDR2 ANQGSEA.

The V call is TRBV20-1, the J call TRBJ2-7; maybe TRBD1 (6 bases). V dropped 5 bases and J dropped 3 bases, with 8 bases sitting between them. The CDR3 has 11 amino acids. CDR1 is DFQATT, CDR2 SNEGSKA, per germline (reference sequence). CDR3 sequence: CSAGGLYEQYF. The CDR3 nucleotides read TGCAGTGCTGGGGGCCTCTACGAGCAGTACTTC.

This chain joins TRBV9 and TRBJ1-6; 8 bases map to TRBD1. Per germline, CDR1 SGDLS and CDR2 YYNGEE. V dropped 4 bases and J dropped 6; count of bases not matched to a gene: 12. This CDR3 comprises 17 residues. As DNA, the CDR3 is TGTGCCAGCAGCAAAGGAAGTGGCAGGGGGCTTAATTCACCCCTCCACTTT. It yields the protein CASSKGSGRGLNSPLHF.

CDR3 coding DNA: TGCAGTGCAATCCCCTGGGGCGAGCAGTACTTC. Encoded protein: CSAIPWGEQYF. The genes are TRBV20-1 and TRBJ2-7; D unclear. This CDR3 is built from 11 residues. From germline, CDR1 is DFQATT and CDR2 SNEGSKA (reference sequence). With 6 bases removed from V and 6 bases from J, the gap between germline ends came to 12 bases.